The 31 T cell receptor beta chains below were found in one sample sequenced in a study of technical replicates of blood from several donors. Some clones are missing from TCRdb's copy, which holds only in-frame ones; the method was immunoSEQ multiplex PCR. Of approximately 12,000 clones listed, about 90% are singletons. The sequencing sample was made of PBMCs. These TCRs come from a human donor in good health.

The chain uses TRBV5-1 and TRBJ2-2; weak D call: TRBD2 (5 bases). This CDR3 has 15 amino acids. Germline V gives CDR1 SGHRS, CDR2 YFSETQ. The ends were cut back, 7 bases at V and 6 bases at J, with 19 bases in the middle. DNA of the CDR3: TGCGCCAGCGTTTGGGGAGCATCATCCGCCGGGGAGCTGTTTTTT. It translates to CASVWGASSAGELFF. Together with reference TRBV5-1 and TRBJ2-2, the CDR3 gives the full variable domain: KAGVTQTPRYLIKTRGQQVTLSCSPISGHRSVSWYQQTPGQGLQFLFEYFSETQRNKGNFPGRFSGRQFSNSRSEMNVSTLELGDSALYLCASVWGASSAGELFFGEGSRLTVL.

The rearrangement links TRBV30 to TRBJ2-1; 10 bases map to TRBD1. J was trimmed by 6 bases and V by 0 bases; bases with no gene match: 5. There are 15 residues in the CDR3. CDR1 GTSNPN and CDR2 SVGIG come from the germline V gene (reference sequence). CDR3 loop: CAWSVLTGGLNEQFF. The CDR3 coding sequence is TGTGCCTGGAGTGTACTGACAGGGGGCCTCAATGAGCAGTTCTTC.

In DNA, the CDR3 is TGTGCCAGCAGTTACTCCAGGACAGGGGGGTCCGGGGAGCTGTTTTTT. Its protein is CASSYSRTGGSGELFF. The J gene is TRBJ2-2, the V gene TRBV6-5; TRBD1 matches at 10 bases. CDR1 and CDR2 (germline): MNHEY, SVGAGI. V gave up 0 bases and J gave up 6 bases; unmatched junction bases: 4. The CDR3 sequence is 16 residues long.

This chain links TRBV27 with TRBJ2-2; TRBD1 matches 8 bases. The V gene's germline CDR1 is MNHEY and CDR2 SMNVEV (reference sequence). Trimming took 6 bases from V and 7 from J; bases not matched to a gene: 10. The CDR3 has 15 residues. CDR3 DNA sequence: TGTGCCAGCAGCCCGGACAGGGTGGGGGTCGGGGAGCTGTTTTTT. Its protein is CASSPDRVGVGELFF.

This chain uses TRBV6-5 with TRBJ1-4; TRBD1 agrees at 9 bases. The CDR3 totals 14 residues. Per the germline V gene, CDR1 is MNHEY and CDR2 is SVGAGI. V lost 5 bases and J lost 5; bases outside the gene matches: 3. CDR3 in amino acids: CASSHRGQNEKLFF. The CDR3 DNA reads TGTGCCAGCAGTCACAGGGGGCAGAATGAAAAACTGTTTTTT.

V gene TRBV6-5 combines with J gene TRBJ2-2; 7 bases agree with TRBD1. Germline V gene data show CDR1 as MNHEY and CDR2 as SVGAGI. V was clipped by 6 bases and J by 6 bases; unmatched bases: 4. The CDR3 contains 13 residues. CDR3 protein: CASRGQGAGELFF. The CDR3 DNA follows: TGTGCCAGCAGGGGTCAGGGGGCCGGGGAGCTGTTTTTT.

V gene TRBV27 combines with J gene TRBJ2-1; 7 positions agree with TRBD1. Trimming at V came to 2 bases and at J to 11 bases, leaving 6 bases not matched to a gene. CDR3 length: 13 amino acids. Germline V gives CDR1 MNHEY, CDR2 SMNVEV (reference sequence). In DNA, the CDR3 is TGTGCCAGCAGTTTAAACCGGGACAGAAAGCAGTTCTTC. Residues: CASSLNRDRKQFF.

The chain uses TRBV9 and TRBJ1-2; 12 bases match TRBD1. Germline V CDR1 and CDR2: SGDLS, YYNGEE. The CDR3 has 16 amino acids. V lost 0 bases to trimming and J lost 4 bases; unmatched junction nucleotides: 4. The CDR3 region is CASSVAGTGGFYGYTF. The CDR3 DNA is TGTGCCAGCAGCGTAGCCGGGACAGGGGGCTTCTATGGCTACACCTTC.

This chain connects TRBV7-9 to TRBJ2-5, with 8 bases lining up with TRBD1. This CDR3 contains 15 residues. The V gene's germline CDR1 is SEHNR and CDR2 FQNEAQ (reference sequence). V lost 5 bases, J lost 0 bases, and 5 bases stayed unmatched. CDR3 sequence (DNA): TGTGCCAGCAGCGACCAGGACAGGGACCAAGAGACCCAGTACTTC. Translation: CASSDQDRDQETQYF. Full variable domain (outside the CDR3, taken from reference TRBV7-9 and TRBJ2-5): DTGVSQNPRHKITKRGQNVTFRCDPISEHNRLYWYRQTLGQGPEFLTYFQNEAQLEKSRLLSDRFSAERPKGSFSTLEIQRTEQGDSAMYLCASSDQDRDQETQYFGPGTRLLVL.

This clone was counted once. The chain uses TRBV19 and TRBJ1-3; the D is unclear. The CDR3 spans 13 residues. CDR1 and CDR2 from the germline V gene are LNHDA and SQIVND (reference sequence). V lost 7 bases and J lost 0, with 7 bases in between. The CDR3 sequence: CASNRDSGNTIYF. The CDR3 DNA is TGTGCCAGTAACAGAGACTCTGGAAACACCATATATTTT.

The chain links TRBV18 to TRBJ1-2; tentative D call: TRBD1 (5 bases). This CDR3 spans 13 amino acids. V shed 3 bases and J shed 3 bases, with 8 bases lying between them. Germline V lookup: CDR1 KGHSH, CDR2 LQKENI. The DNA for the CDR3 is TGTGCCAGCTCACCCGACAGAGACTATGGCTACACCTTC. This sequence encodes CASSPDRDYGYTF.

The CDR3 here is CASSLSRGLGSMDGELFF. The CDR3 region has the DNA TGTGCCAGCAGTTTAAGTAGAGGGTTAGGGTCGATGGACGGGGAGCTGTTTTTT. The chain recombines TRBV28 with TRBJ2-2; D possibly corresponds to TRBD2 (5 bases). V lost 2 bases to trimming and J lost 7 bases, with 23 bases between them. CDR3 length: 18 residues. CDR1 is MDHEN, CDR2 SYDVKM, per germline. The whole variable domain, filled in from reference TRBV28 and TRBJ2-2, reads DVKVTQSSRYLVKRTGEKVFLECVQDMDHENMFWYRQDPGLGLRLIYFSYDVKMKEKGDIPEGYSVSREKKERFSLILESASTNQTSMYLCASSLSRGLGSMDGELFFGEGSRLTVL.

This chain connects TRBV28 to TRBJ2-7; D may be TRBD2 (6 bases). V lost 6 bases and J 6 bases, leaving 12 bases between the germline ends. Germline assignment: CDR1 MDHEN and CDR2 SYDVKM. The CDR3 contains 12 residues. The CDR3 sequence is CASRLALGEQYF. The DNA of the CDR3 is TGTGCCAGCAGACTAGCTCTGGGCGAGCAGTACTTC.

This clone was recorded only once. The rearrangement uses TRBV11-2 and TRBJ2-1; 8 nucleotides align to TRBD1. Germline assignment: CDR1 SGHAT and CDR2 FQNNGV. The CDR3 runs to 17 residues. V trimming: 0 bases; J trimming: 7 bases; junction bases outside the gene matches: 11. The CDR3, as DNA: TGTGCCAGCAGCTTAGATCGTGGGCAGGGGGCGAGGAATGAGCAGTTCTTC. It yields the protein CASSLDRGQGARNEQFF.

This chain links TRBV27 with TRBJ2-5; D is unresolved. Trimming took off 3 bases at V and 5 bases at J, with 10 bases between the two ends. Germline V lookup: CDR1 MNHEY, CDR2 SMNVEV (reference sequence). The CDR3 has 13 amino acids. The CDR3 nucleotides read TGTGCCAGCAGTTTGACAATTCAGGAGACCCAGTACTTC. Encoded protein: CASSLTIQETQYF.

DNA of the CDR3: TGTGCCAGCAGTTACAGCCTAGACGGCAATGAGCAGTTCTTC. It is translated as CASSYSLDGNEQFF. The V gene is TRBV6-5, the J gene TRBJ2-1; D gene uncertain. Per the germline V gene, CDR1 is MNHEY and CDR2 is SVGAGI. There are 14 residues in the CDR3. The V gene lost 2 bases and the J gene lost 6 bases, with 11 bases spanning the gap.

The chain uses TRBV18 and TRBJ1-4; D remains unclear. The V gene's germline CDR1 is KGHSH and CDR2 LQKENI. V lost 3 bases to trimming and J lost 8 bases, with 13 bases between them. The CDR3 spans 14 residues. CDR3 loop: CASSPGLGREKLFF. Written as DNA, the CDR3 is TGTGCCAGCTCACCGGGTCTCGGCAGGGAAAAACTGTTTTTT.

The rearrangement uses TRBV19 and TRBJ2-7, with a possible D match to TRBD2 (5 bases). V was clipped by 1 base and J by 6 bases, with 10 bases between them. The CDR3 contains 13 residues. Per the germline V gene, CDR1 is LNHDA and CDR2 is SQIVND (reference sequence). CDR3 protein: CASSIAMSGEQYF. Written as DNA, the CDR3 is TGTGCCAGTAGTATAGCCATGAGCGGCGAGCAGTACTTC.

The V and J genes are TRBV5-1 and TRBJ2-1, with TRBD1 identical over 9 bases. Trimming cost V 4 bases and J 8 bases; bases outside gene matches: 10. The length of the CDR3 is 15 residues. Germline V lookup: CDR1 SGHRS, CDR2 YFSETQ. The DNA for the CDR3 is TGCGCCAGCAGCCTGGGGACAGGGAATCTCGATGAGCAGTTCTTC. Protein: CASSLGTGNLDEQFF.

This chain joins TRBV5-1 and TRBJ2-3; D is perhaps TRBD1 (5 bases). The CDR3 totals 15 residues. Trimming stripped 4 bases from V and 0 bases from J, with 12 bases between. Germline V gene sequence: CDR1 SGHRS, CDR2 YFSETQ. In DNA form, the CDR3 reads TGCGCCAGCAGCGCCTCGGCAGGGAGCACAGATACGCAGTATTTT. This codes for CASSASAGSTDTQYF. The full variable domain, with the rest looked up from reference TRBV5-1 and TRBJ2-3, is KAGVTQTPRYLIKTRGQQVTLSCSPISGHRSVSWYQQTPGQGLQFLFEYFSETQRNKGNFPGRFSGRQFSNSRSEMNVSTLELGDSALYLCASSASAGSTDTQYFGPGTRLTVL.

This clone is a singleton in its sample. The V and J genes are TRBV4-2 and TRBJ1-2; 9 bases map to TRBD1. CDR3 length equals 15 residues. Germline CDR1 LGHNA, CDR2 YNFKEQ. Germline trimming cut 4 bases from V and 7 bases from J; bases unmatched to any gene: 10. CDR3 sequence (DNA): TGTGCCAGCAGCCCGGAGACCGACAGGGGGTCTGGCTACACCTTC. Translating it yields CASSPETDRGSGYTF.

This sequence joins TRBV5-4 and TRBJ2-1, with TRBD2 identical over 10 bases. The V segment lost 3 bases and the J segment 8 bases; nucleotides outside the gene matches: 8. Germline CDR1 is SGHNT and CDR2 is YYREEE (reference sequence). This CDR3 has 15 amino acids. The CDR3 loop reads CASSSGLAVFDEQFF. For the CDR3, the DNA is TGTGCCAGCAGCTCCGGACTAGCGGTTTTTGATGAGCAGTTCTTC.

The gene calls are TRBV29-1 and TRBJ2-1, with 10 positions matching TRBD2. Germline V gene data show CDR1 as SQVTM and CDR2 as ANQGSEA. V gave up 1 base and J gave up 8 bases; unmatched junction bases: 5. The CDR3 has 14 amino acids. The CDR3 DNA is TGCAGCGTTGAAGCTAGCGGGAGAATCCATGAGCAGTTCTTC. The encoded protein is CSVEASGRIHEQFF.

The CDR3 region is CREGTGNTGELFF. The CDR3 DNA reads TGCAGGGAGGGGACGGGGAACACCGGGGAGCTGTTTTTT. The chain joins TRBV29-1 to TRBJ2-2, with D perhaps TRBD2 (6 bases). Germline CDR1 is SQVTM and CDR2 is ANQGSEA. The CDR3 contains 13 residues.

This chain links TRBV21-1 with TRBJ2-5; TRBD2 reflects the table's D call only, with no check against the DNA. TRBV21-1 is marked as a pseudogene. CDR3 length: 13 residues. CDR3 sequence: CASNTQGGETQYF. The CDR3 DNA follows: TGTGCCAGCAATACACAGGGAGGGGAGACCCAGTACTTC.

J is TRBJ1-5 and V is TRBV6-1; D remains unclear. This CDR3 contains 15 residues. CDR1 and CDR2 from the germline V gene are MNHNS and SASEGT. V lost 6 bases and J 6 bases, leaving 18 bases between the germline ends. The CDR3 protein is CASREGWVAGQPQHF. The CDR3 DNA is TGTGCCAGCAGGGAGGGATGGGTCGCGGGTCAGCCCCAGCATTTT.

This clone was found once. The V call is TRBV2, the J call TRBJ2-2; 7 bases are a match to TRBD1. The CDR3 has 16 amino acids. J gave up 0 bases and V 6 bases, and 7 bases lay outside the gene matches. The germline CDR1 and CDR2 sequences are SNHLY and FYNNEI. The CDR3 spells CASRGGQPSNTGELFF. The DNA for the CDR3 is TGTGCCAGCAGAGGGGGACAGCCCTCGAACACCGGGGAGCTGTTTTTT.

The genes are TRBV6-5 and TRBJ1-1, with TRBD1 identical over 7 bases. Per germline, CDR1 MNHEY and CDR2 SVGAGI. This CDR3 has 15 residues. V lost 2 bases, J lost 0 bases, and 3 bases stayed unmatched. As DNA, the CDR3 is TGTGCCAGCAGTTACCAGGGACAGTTGAACACTGAAGCTTTCTTT. This sequence encodes CASSYQGQLNTEAFF.

This clone is a singleton in its sample. The chain links TRBV7-2 to TRBJ1-3; TRBD1 matches at 7 bases. This CDR3 spans 14 amino acids. The V gene end was trimmed by 6 bases and the J gene end by 4 bases; junction bases not matched to a gene: 6. The germline CDR1 and CDR2 sequences are SGHTA and FQGNSA. CDR3: CASRRTGGGNTIYF. The CDR3, as DNA: TGTGCCAGCAGAAGGACAGGCGGAGGAAACACCATATATTTT.

This chain's CDR3 is CASRSILRGRSETQYF. The DNA for the CDR3 is TGTGCCAGCAGATCAATCCTCAGGGGGCGTTCGGAGACCCAGTACTTC. V is TRBV28 and J is TRBJ2-5, with 8 bases that match TRBD1. Germline V gives CDR1 MDHEN, CDR2 SYDVKM. The CDR3 runs 16 residues. J was trimmed by 5 bases and V by 6 bases; bases with no gene match: 14.

The chain carries TRBV6-5 and TRBJ2-5, with 9 bases that match TRBD2. The germline gives CDR1 MNHEY, CDR2 SVGAGI. The CDR3 covers 16 residues. Trimming removed 0 bases from V and 5 bases from J; junction bases left unmatched: 7. CDR3 sequence (DNA): TGTGCCAGCAGTTACTCGGCTCTAGCGGGAAGCGAGACCCAGTACTTC. It is translated as CASSYSALAGSETQYF.